A single sample gave rise to the 5 T cell receptor beta chains below, sequenced in a study of T cell responses to AZD1222 COVID-19 vaccine. Sequenced by immunoSEQ multiplex PCR; TCRdb stores in-frame clones only, minus some. The table lists fewer than 120,000 clones, approximately 85% of them singletons. Sequencing used peripheral blood, obtained on day 0 of AZD1222 vaccination. Receptors originate from an adult in good health.

The genes are TRBV9 and TRBJ1-1; 8 nucleotides match TRBD1. In germline, CDR1 is SGDLS, CDR2 YYNGEE. The CDR3 length is 15 residues. The J segment lost 1 base and the V segment lost 3 bases, leaving 5 bases of the junction unmatched. DNA for the CDR3: TGTGCCAGCAGCGCCCTCGGACAGGGGAACACTGAAGCTTTCTTT. This encodes CASSALGQGNTEAFF.

The CDR3, as DNA: TGTGCCAGCAGCATCCCCGGACAGGGCTTTCTCTATGGCTACACCTTC. It codes for CASSIPGQGFLYGYTF. The chain combines TRBV7-2 with TRBJ1-2; TRBD1 aligns across 8 bases. CDR1 is SGHTA, CDR2 FQGNSA, per germline. CDR3 size: 16 residues. J gave up 4 bases and V 5 bases, and 12 bases lay outside the gene matches. The full variable domain, completed using reference TRBV7-2 and TRBJ1-2, is GAGVSQSPSNKVTEKGKDVELRCDPISGHTALYWYRQSLGQGLEFLIYFQGNSAPDKSGLPSDRFSAERTGGSVSTLTIQRTQQEDSAVYLCASSIPGQGFLYGYTFGSGTRLTVV.

The chain links TRBV18 to TRBJ1-6; 9 nucleotides line up with TRBD1. V gave up 6 bases and J gave up 8 bases; unmatched junction bases: 11. From germline, CDR1 is KGHSH and CDR2 LQKENI. CDR3 length: 16 residues. The chain's CDR3 is CASSLTGGSVYSPLHF. The DNA of the CDR3 is TGTGCCAGCTCCCTTACAGGGGGCTCTGTATATTCACCCCTCCACTTT. Looking up the rest from reference TRBV18 and TRBJ1-6 gives the full variable domain: NAGVMQNPRHLVRRRGQEARLRCSPMKGHSHVYWYRQLPEEGLKFMVYLQKENIIDESGMPKERFSAEFPKEGPSILRIQQVVRGDSAAYFCASSLTGGSVYSPLHFGNGTRLTVT.

The chain is built from TRBV3-1 (or the pseudogene TRBV3-2) and TRBJ2-1, with D unresolved. Trimming pared 4 bases from V and 2 bases from J, leaving 12 bases between. This CDR3 is 15 amino acids long. CDR1 is LGHDT, CDR2 YNNKEL, per germline (reference sequence). This CDR3 is CASSRNGNPYNEQFF. The DNA for the CDR3 is TGTGCCAGCAGCCGTAACGGAAACCCCTACAATGAGCAGTTCTTC.

In DNA, the CDR3 is TGTGCCAGCAGCTTTGGGACGAGGGGCGAGCAGTACTTC. Its protein product is CASSFGTRGEQYF. The chain combines TRBV14 with TRBJ2-7; D is tentatively TRBD1 or TRBD2 (5 bases each). The CDR3 spans 13 residues. Germline-derived CDR1 and CDR2 are SGHDN and FVKESK. V was shortened by 5 bases and J by 6 bases, with 14 bases between the two germline ends.